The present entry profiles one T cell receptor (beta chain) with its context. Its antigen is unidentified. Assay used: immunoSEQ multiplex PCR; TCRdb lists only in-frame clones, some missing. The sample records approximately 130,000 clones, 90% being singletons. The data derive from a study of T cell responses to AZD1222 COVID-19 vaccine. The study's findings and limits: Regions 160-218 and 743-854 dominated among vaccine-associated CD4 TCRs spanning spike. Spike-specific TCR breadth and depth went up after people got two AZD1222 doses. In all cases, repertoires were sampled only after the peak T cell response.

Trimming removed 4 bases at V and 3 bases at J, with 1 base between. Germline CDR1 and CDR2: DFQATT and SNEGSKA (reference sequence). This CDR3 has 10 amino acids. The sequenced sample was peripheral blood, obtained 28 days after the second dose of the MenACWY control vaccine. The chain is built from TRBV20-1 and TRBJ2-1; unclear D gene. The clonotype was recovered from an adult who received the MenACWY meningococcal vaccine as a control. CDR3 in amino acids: CSAIYNEQFF. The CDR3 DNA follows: TGCAGTGCTATCTACAATGAGCAGTTCTTC.